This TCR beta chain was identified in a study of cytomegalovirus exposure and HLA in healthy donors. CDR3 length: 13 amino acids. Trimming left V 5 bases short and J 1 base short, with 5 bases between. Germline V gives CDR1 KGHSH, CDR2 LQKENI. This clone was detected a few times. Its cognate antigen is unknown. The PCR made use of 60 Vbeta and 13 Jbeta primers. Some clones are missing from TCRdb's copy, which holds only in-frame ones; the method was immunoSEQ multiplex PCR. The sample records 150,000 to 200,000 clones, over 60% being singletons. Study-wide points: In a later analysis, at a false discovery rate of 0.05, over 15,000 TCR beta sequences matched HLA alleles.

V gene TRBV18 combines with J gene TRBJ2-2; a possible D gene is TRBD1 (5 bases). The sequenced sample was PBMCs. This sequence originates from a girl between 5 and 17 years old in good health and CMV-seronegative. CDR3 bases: TGTGCCAGCTCAACAGGGAACACCGGGGAGCTGTTTTTT. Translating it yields CASSTGNTGELFF.